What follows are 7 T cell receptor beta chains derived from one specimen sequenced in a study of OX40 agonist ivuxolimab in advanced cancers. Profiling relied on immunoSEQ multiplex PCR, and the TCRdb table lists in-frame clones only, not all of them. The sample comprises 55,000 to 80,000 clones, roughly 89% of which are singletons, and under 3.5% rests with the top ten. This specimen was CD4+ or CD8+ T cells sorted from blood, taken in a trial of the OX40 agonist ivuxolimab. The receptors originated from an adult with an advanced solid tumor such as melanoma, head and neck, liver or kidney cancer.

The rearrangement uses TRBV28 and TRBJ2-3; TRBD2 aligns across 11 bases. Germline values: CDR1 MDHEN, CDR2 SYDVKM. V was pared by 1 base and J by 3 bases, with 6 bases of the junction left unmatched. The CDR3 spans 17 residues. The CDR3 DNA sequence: TGTGCCAGCAGTTTATTCGGCACTAGCGGGGGAACAGATACGCAGTATTTT. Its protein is CASSLFGTSGGTDTQYF.

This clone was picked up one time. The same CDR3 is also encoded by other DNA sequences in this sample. The CDR3 loop reads CAWSRASSYEQYF. In nucleotides, the CDR3 is TGTGCCTGGAGCCGGGCTAGCTCCTACGAGCAGTACTTC. This chain uses TRBV30 with TRBJ2-7; D remains unclear. Looked up from germline, CDR1 is GTSNPN and CDR2 is SVGIG (reference sequence). The V end lost 3 bases, the J end lost 0 bases, and 9 bases lay between the germline ends. This CDR3 is built from 13 residues.

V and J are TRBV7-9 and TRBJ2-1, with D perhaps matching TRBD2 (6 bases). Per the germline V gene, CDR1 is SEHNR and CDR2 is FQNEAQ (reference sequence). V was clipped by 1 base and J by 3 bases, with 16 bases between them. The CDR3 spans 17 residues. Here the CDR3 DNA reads TGTGCCAGCAGCTTAGGGGACGGGGGTAGAGGCTACAATGAGCAGTTCTTC. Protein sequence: CASSLGDGGRGYNEQFF. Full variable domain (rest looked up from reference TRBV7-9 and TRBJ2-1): DTGVSQNPRHKITKRGQNVTFRCDPISEHNRLYWYRQTLGQGPEFLTYFQNEAQLEKSRLLSDRFSAERPKGSFSTLEIQRTEQGDSAMYLCASSLGDGGRGYNEQFFGPGTRLTVL.

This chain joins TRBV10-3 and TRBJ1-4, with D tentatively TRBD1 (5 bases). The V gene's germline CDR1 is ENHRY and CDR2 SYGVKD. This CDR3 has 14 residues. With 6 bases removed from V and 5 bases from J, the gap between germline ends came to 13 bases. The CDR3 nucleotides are TGTGCCATCAGCGCGGGACCGGAAAATGAAAAACTGTTTTTT. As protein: CAISAGPENEKLFF.

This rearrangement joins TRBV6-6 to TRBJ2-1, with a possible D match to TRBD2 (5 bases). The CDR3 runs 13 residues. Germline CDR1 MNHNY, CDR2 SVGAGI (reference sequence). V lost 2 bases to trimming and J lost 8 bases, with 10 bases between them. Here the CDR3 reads CASSYPGFYEQFF. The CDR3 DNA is TGTGCCAGCAGTTACCCGGGATTCTATGAGCAGTTCTTC.

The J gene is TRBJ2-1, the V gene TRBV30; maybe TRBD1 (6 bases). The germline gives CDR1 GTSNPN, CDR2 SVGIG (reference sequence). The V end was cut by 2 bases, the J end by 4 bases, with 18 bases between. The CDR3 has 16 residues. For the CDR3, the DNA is TGTGCCTGGAGTCTCATCGGACAGCACAGTTACAATGAGCAGTTCTTC. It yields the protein CAWSLIGQHSYNEQFF. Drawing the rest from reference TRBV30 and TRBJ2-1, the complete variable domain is SQTIHQWPATLVQPVGSPLSLECTVEGTSNPNLYWYRQAAGRGLQLLFYSVGIGQISSEVPQNLSASRPQDRQFILSSKKLLLSDSGFYLCAWSLIGQHSYNEQFFGPGTRLTVL.

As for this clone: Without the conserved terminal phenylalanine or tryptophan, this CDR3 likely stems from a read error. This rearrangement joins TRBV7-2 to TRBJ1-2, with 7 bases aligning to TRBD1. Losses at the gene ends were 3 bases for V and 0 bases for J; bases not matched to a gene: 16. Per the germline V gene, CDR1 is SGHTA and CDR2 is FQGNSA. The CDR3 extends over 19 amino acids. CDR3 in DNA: TGTGCCAGCAGCTTCCGGACAGGAACCCAAGTTCTAACTAACTATGGCTACACCCTC. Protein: CASSFRTGTQVLTNYGYTL.